This T cell receptor (beta chain) was profiled in a study of blood T cell repertoires in COVID-19. Turning to the study itself: Collection of acute and convalescent COVID-19 samples took place in the United States, Italy and Spain. The cDNA or gDNA used as material had been derived from T cells, B-cell-depleted T cells, or PBMCs.

The length of the CDR3 is 14 residues. Germline CDR1 SGHRS, CDR2 YFSETQ. Trimming at V came to 4 bases and at J to 2 bases, leaving 6 bases not matched to a gene. As processed by the authors: The authors estimated nucleated cell counts from reference gene primer amplification. TCRdb's copy holds only in-frame clones and misses some; the assay was immunoSEQ multiplex PCR. V, J and clone size are those of that table, while D and trimming were read from the DNA. The profile covers 45,000 to 55,000 clones, with around 72% appearing a single time and under 15% taken by the ten largest. The rearrangement links TRBV5-1 to TRBJ2-7; 7 bases map to TRBD1. This clonotype was sampled from a human donor with active or convalescent COVID-19. The donor label of this sample is uncertain. The sequencing input was peripheral blood. CDR3 amino acids: CASSIRDRAYEQYF. CDR3 bases: TGCGCCAGCAGCATCCGGGACAGAGCCTACGAGCAGTACTTC.